This T cell receptor beta chain emerged from a study of T-cell reconstitution after alpha-beta-depleted transplantation in children listed by TCRdb under 2016. A note on the overall study: The study quantitatively tracked T-cell immune reconstitution after TCRalphabeta/CD19-depleted allogeneic hematopoietic cell transplantation in children using TCR repertoire profiling.

The junction shows trimming of 8 bases on V and 7 bases on J, plus 14 bases between the germline ends. Taken from cysteine to phenylalanine, the CDR3 has 12 residues. Left in the record is the CDR3 DNA by itself, 36 bases read in frame from the first base. The method behind the library was PCR. Sequencing took place on an Illumina HiSeq 2500. To normalize quantification of the TCRbeta repertoire, the TCR libraries were built with molecular barcoding that relied on unique molecular identifiers. The public reads were reanalyzed by TCRdb: fastp trimming at Q25, MiXCR alignment, in-frame beta chains only. A single entry per CDR3 protein holds the most common genes and DNA from its merged rows. The sample profile shows just under 150,000 distinct CDR3 sequences; around 10% of them were found once. Around 18% of the sample is in the top ten clones. Overall results and qualifications from the work: Over the following months the frequencies of hyperexpanded clones went down, and after one year T-cell counts and TCRbeta diversity were mostly credited to newly produced T cells. In some patients, high TCRbeta diversity at day 60 was attributed to recipient T cells and intrathymic progenitors that had survived conditioning. Apparently early alphabetaT-cell count recovery about two months after transplant reportedly relied on only several hundred rapidly expanded clones derived from non-depleted graft cells.

The treatment or condition label for this specimen denotes: allogeneic hematopoietic cell transplantation with graft depleted of TCRalphabeta T cells and CD19 B cells. Transplant recipients were children who received TCRalphabeta/CD19-depleted allogeneic hematopoietic cell grafts. The table lists this clonotype with many counts. Its antigen remains unidentified. Within one base of it there is no much larger clone, and no base qualities were kept. The source was PBMCs, mostly from graft donor cells, collected 180 days after TCRalphabeta/CD19-depleted stem cell transplant. The chain employs TRBV12-3 or TRBV12-4 and TRBJ1-2; tentative D gene TRBD1, with 5 bases matching. The receptor's source is a female patient between 2 and 15 years old who had a stem cell transplant for congenital amegakaryocytic thrombocytopenia, so the T cells may come from the graft donor. The sequence in DNA is TGTGCCAGCGTTTCAGGGCTCGGTGGCTACACCTTC. The resulting protein is CASVSGLGGYTF.